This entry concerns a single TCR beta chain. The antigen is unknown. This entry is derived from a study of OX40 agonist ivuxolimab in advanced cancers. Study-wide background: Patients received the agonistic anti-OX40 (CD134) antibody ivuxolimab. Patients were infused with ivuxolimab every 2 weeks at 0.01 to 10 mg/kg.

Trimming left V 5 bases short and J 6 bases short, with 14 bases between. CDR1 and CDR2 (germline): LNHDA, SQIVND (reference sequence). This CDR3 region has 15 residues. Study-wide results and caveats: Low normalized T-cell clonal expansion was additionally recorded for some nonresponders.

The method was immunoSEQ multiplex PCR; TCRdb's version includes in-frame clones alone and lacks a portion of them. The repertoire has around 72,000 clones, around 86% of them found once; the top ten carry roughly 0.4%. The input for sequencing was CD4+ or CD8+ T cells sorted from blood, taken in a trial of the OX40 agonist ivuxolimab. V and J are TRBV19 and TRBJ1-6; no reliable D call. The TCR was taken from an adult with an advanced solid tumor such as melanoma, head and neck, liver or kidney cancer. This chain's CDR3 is CASSAGSTFNSPLHF. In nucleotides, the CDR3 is TGTGCCAGTAGTGCTGGGTCCACCTTTAATTCACCCCTCCACTTT.